This TCR beta chain came from a study of circulating and synovial CD4+ cells in juvenile arthritis (dated by TCRdb to the mid-2010s). With regard to the full study: Within each patient, the study compared the TCRbeta CDR3 repertoires of three groups: circulating HLA-DR+ CD4 T cells, bulk blood CD4 T cells, and synovial CD4 T cells. Repertoire sequencing aimed to confirm that a circulating synovial-like CD4 T cell subset was enriched in synovial clonotypes.

The library was obtained by the immunoSEQ multiplex PCR assay. TCRbeta CDR3 sequencing was performed as a commercial service by an external provider. The published analysis was carried out like this. The analyses relied on productive nucleotide sequences along with amino acid sequences obtained through in silico translation. Diversity was measured with Renyi entropy across alpha values, using the median of 200 repeated subsamples to equalise sample size. The distance between each pair of repertoires was calculated as one minus the Chao-modified Jaccard index, which corrects for under-sampling, and this distance was used for clustering. Frequency-weighted overlap with synovial clonotypes was calculated over 200 sample sizes with 200 draws without replacement at each size, and the overlap was reported at the size of the smaller sample. Not all clones reach the TCRdb copy of this immuneACCESS table, which keeps in-frame sequences only. Checked studies attribute under half of the gap to unresolved V genes and leave the rest unexplained. V and J calls and clone size are those listed in that table; D and trimming were worked out from the DNA. The sample table holds about 36,000 clones, of which approximately 93% were seen once. The ten largest clones represent 0.7% of the sample.

Overall study outcomes, separate from this receptor: Because overlap with synovium was found to increase with sequencing depth, the full repertoire overlap was likely underestimated by the measured shared-clonotype fractions. Circulating pathogenic-like lymphocytes were found to cluster with synovial T cells, and a substantially higher fraction of CDR3 sequences was shared with synovium by circulating pathogenic-like lymphocytes than by bulk blood. No difference between circulating pathogenic-like lymphocytes and bulk blood T cells was detected by traditional Vbeta family usage analysis. Synovial and circulating pathogenic-like lymphocyte repertoires were less diverse than bulk blood CD4 repertoires, and some CPL samples were as oligoclonal as synovium. Because T cell genome counts differed by at least an order of magnitude between CPL and bulk blood CD4 samples, sample-size effects were addressed.

Notes on this clone: Its antigen is still unknown. Within one base of it there is no much larger clone, and no base qualities were kept. The sample has other DNA sequences that encode this CDR3 too.

From V the trimming removes 4 bases and from J it removes 1 base, while the gene matches leave 16 bases of the junction unaccounted for. There are 20 amino acids in the CDR3, from cysteine to phenylalanine inclusive. The retained sequence is limited to the CDR3, 60 bases, with the frame set at the first base. Based on the germline V gene, the CDR1 and CDR2 sequences are SGHRS and YFSETQ. The sequenced samples were obtained from patients with active juvenile idiopathic arthritis. Cells were sorted right after thawing, and dead cells were excluded with Live/Dead Fixable Near-IR Stain. The sequencing sample was made of CD4+ T cells from blood. The chain was built from TRBV5-1 and TRBJ1-6; 8 middle bases align to TRBD1. This receptor was taken from a human donor with juvenile idiopathic arthritis. The CDR3 loop reads CASSPKTRTGQDSYNSPLHF. The DNA sequence is as follows: TGCGCCAGCAGCCCAAAGACCCGGACAGGGCAAGATTCCTATAATTCACCCCTCCACTTT. The full variable domain, with segments outside the CDR3 supplied by the reference TRBV5-1 and TRBJ1-6 proteins, appears as KAGVTQTPRYLIKTRGQQVTLSCSPISGHRSVSWYQQTPGQGLQFLFEYFSETQRNKGNFPGRFSGRQFSNSRSEMNVSTLELGDSALYLCASSPKTRTGQDSYNSPLHFGNGTRLTVT.